This T cell receptor (beta chain) came from a study of regulatory T cells in long-lasting Graves disease. This CDR3 contains 15 residues. V lost 3 bases and J lost 4, with 16 bases in between. In germline, CDR1 is SQVTM, CDR2 ANQGSEA. Documented time point: newly diagnosed GD, antithyroid drugs for less than 3 months. Following extraction of RNA from PBMCs, that RNA was used to make the TCR library. This clonotype was detected many times. Sequencing libraries for TCR beta were prepared with iRepertoire HTBI primers and Arm-PCR of CDR3 regions. TCRdb reprocessed the multiplex PCR reads via MiXCR and lists one record per CDR3 protein. The sample consists of 400,000 to 550,000 distinct CDR3 sequences, 15% of them appearing once. The data were also submitted as part of a second study, on T cells in Graves' hyperthyroidism and ophthalmopathy.

This TCR derives from a woman in her twenties or thirties with Graves disease. The rearrangement joins TRBV29-1 to TRBJ2-1, with D possibly matching TRBD1 (5 bases). The sequenced sample was peripheral blood mononuclear cells (PBMCs), obtained at new diagnosis, from a patient treated with antithyroid drugs. CDR3 sequence reads: CSVEAGAVGYNEQFF. The CDR3 DNA follows: TGCAGCGTTGAGGCTGGGGCGGTGGGGTACAATGAGCAGTTCTTC.